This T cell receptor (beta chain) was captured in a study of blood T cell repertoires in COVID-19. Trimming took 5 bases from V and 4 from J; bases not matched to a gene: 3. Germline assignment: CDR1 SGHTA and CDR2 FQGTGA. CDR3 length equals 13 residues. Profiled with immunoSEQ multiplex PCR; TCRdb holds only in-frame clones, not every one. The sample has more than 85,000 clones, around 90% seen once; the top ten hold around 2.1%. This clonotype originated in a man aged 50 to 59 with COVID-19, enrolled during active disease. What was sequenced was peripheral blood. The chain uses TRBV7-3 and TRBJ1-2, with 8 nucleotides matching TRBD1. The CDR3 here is CASSQQGGYGYTF. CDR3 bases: TGTGCCAGCAGCCAACAGGGGGGCTATGGCTACACCTTC.